The rows below give T cell receptor beta chains drawn from one sample of a study of blood T cell repertoires in COVID-19. Assay used: immunoSEQ multiplex PCR; TCRdb lists only in-frame clones, some missing. The table has over 200,000 clones, 70% to 90% seen once; the top ten hold approximately 2%. The sequenced sample consisted of PBMCs or T cells enriched from blood (not recorded which). All receptors come from a woman in her fifties or sixties who had recovered from COVID-19. CDR3s include the opening cysteine and the closing phenylalanine or tryptophan.

TRBV11-2,TRBJ1-1,CASSLGLREAFF
TRBV9,TRBJ1-4,CASSSGQGATIRYEKLFF
TRBV3-1/TRBV3-2,TRBJ2-1,CASRWTGADEQFF
TRBV5-5,TRBJ2-3,CASSLIGSGDTQYF
TRBV19,TRBJ2-3,CASSVREADTQYF
TRBV7-9,TRBJ1-1,CASSPVTEAFF
TRBV28,TRBJ2-6,CASSFAGDPSGANVLTF
TRBV2,TRBJ1-1,CASTKSGLGSTEAFF
TRBV28,TRBJ1-4,CASRVTGPNEKLFF
TRBV5-1,TRBJ1-1,CASSWGTGAEAFF
TRBV3-1/TRBV3-2,TRBJ2-7,CASSPGGGRSYEQYF
TRBV28,TRBJ1-2,CASNNRENYGYTF
TRBV19,TRBJ2-7,CASSQTGTAAYEQYF
TRBV10-3,TRBJ2-2,CAISDSGTNTGELFF
TRBV3-1/TRBV3-2,TRBJ2-2,CASSQDPWGQGISGELFF
TRBV4-1,TRBJ1-5,CASSQVDREEQPQHF
TRBV5-1,TRBJ2-1,CASSLGLAGTNEQFF
TRBV5-1,TRBJ2-7,CASSNAGQGYEQYF
TRBV5-5,TRBJ1-3,CASSRRGHKDTIYF
TRBV4-2,TRBJ2-7,CASSQGVLGVGLEQYF
TRBV5-1,TRBJ2-3,CASSSGTVTDTQYF
TRBV3-1/TRBV3-2,TRBJ1-1,CASSQRQGITEAFF
TRBV29-1,TRBJ1-2,CSVAGNGYTF
TRBV12-3/TRBV12-4,TRBJ1-1,CASSLQREAFF
TRBV18,TRBJ1-2,CASSPGQGYGYTF
TRBV2,TRBJ1-6,CASSVTGVNSPLHF
TRBV3-1/TRBV3-2,TRBJ1-2,CASSRTGQNHGYTF
TRBV27,TRBJ1-1,CASSLYRGPGEAFF
TRBV18,TRBJ2-5,CASSPQAGPPETQYF
TRBV19,TRBJ1-6,CASSIWTGGSPLHF
TRBV4-1,TRBJ1-5,CASSQVQVGNQPQHF
TRBV29-1,TRBJ1-2,CSVEDLGRGPYGYTF
TRBV2,TRBJ1-5,CASKSGRNQPQHF
TRBV4-1,TRBJ2-5,CASSQSLSSAGGSQETQYF
TRBV9,TRBJ1-1,CASREGGPIAEAFF
TRBV4-2,TRBJ1-4,CASSPSGGSQGNEKLFF
TRBV20-1,TRBJ2-7,CSARGPGEQYF
TRBV6-1,TRBJ2-1,CASSELGQGYNEQFF
TRBV3-1/TRBV3-2,TRBJ2-7,CASRTDRGGEQYF
TRBV7-9,TRBJ2-1,CASSLVQGVYNEQFF
TRBV30,TRBJ1-6,CAWAGQFYNSPLHF
TRBV5-1,TRBJ2-7,CASSLGQFGSGEQYF
TRBV28,TRBJ1-5,CATFNRAGQPQHF
TRBV24-1,TRBJ1-1,CATSDLQDRVPEAFF
TRBV7-6,TRBJ1-2,CASSPREQIF
TRBV29-1,TRBJ1-5,CSVQSQGDQPQHF
TRBV5-8,TRBJ2-3,CASSLYPTGGTDTQYF
TRBV27,TRBJ2-5,CASSLLTSGRTETQYF
TRBV5-4,TRBJ2-2,CASSRTANTGELFF
TRBV18,TRBJ1-3,CASSPNGLGNTIYF
TRBV2,TRBJ2-7,CASSSGGGRDSYEQYF